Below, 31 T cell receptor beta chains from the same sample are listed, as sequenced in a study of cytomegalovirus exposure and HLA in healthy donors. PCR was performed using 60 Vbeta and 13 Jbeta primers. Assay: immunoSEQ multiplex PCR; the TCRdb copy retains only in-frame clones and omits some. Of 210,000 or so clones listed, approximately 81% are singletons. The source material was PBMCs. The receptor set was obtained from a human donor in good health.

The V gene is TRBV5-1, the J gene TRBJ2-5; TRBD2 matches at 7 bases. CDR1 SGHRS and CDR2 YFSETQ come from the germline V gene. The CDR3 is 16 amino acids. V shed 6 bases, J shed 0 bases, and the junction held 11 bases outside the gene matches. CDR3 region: CASIVKASGYQETQYF. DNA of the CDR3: TGCGCCAGCATCGTTAAAGCTAGCGGCTACCAAGAGACCCAGTACTTC.

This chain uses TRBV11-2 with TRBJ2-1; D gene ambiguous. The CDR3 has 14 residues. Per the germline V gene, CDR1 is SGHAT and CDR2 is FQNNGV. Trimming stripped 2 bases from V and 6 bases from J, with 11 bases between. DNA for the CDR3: TGTGCCAGCAGCTTACCGCCGGTTTCCAATGAGCAGTTCTTC. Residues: CASSLPPVSNEQFF.

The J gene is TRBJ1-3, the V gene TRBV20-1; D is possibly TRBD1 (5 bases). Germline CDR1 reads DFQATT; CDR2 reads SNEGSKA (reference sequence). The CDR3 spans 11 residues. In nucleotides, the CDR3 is TGCGCGTTGGGGCCTGGAAACACCATATATTTT. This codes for CALGPGNTIYF.

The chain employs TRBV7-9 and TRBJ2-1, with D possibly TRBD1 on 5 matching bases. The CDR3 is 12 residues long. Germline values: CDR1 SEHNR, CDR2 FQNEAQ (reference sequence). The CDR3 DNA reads TGTGCTTCCGGCAGGGTCAACAATGAGCAGTTCTTC. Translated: CASGRVNNEQFF.

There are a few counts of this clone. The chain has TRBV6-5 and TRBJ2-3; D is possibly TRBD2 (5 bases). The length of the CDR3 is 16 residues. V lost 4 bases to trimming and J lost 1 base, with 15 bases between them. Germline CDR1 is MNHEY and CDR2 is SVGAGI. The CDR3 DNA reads TGTGCCAGCAGTTTCGGAGGTGCGGGCGGCACAGATACGCAGTATTTT. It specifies CASSFGGAGGTDTQYF.

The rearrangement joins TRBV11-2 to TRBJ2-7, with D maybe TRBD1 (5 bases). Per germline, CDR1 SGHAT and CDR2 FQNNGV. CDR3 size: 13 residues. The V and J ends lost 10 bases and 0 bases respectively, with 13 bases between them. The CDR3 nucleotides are TGTGCCACTATGGGGCCGAACTCCTACGAGCAGTACTTC. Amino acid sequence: CATMGPNSYEQYF.

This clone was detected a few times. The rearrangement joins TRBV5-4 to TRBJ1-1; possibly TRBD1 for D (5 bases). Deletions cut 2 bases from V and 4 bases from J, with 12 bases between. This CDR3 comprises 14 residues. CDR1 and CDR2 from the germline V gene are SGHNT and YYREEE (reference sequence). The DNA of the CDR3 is TGTGCCAGCAGCTTCGACAGTGGCGGCACTGAAGCTTTCTTT. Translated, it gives CASSFDSGGTEAFF.

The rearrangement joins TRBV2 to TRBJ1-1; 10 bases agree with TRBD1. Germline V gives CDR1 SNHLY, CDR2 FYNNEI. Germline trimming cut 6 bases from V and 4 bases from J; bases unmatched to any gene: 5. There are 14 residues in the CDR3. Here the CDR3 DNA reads TGTGCCAGCAGGACAGGGGGCTTTGGCACTGAAGCTTTCTTT. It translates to CASRTGGFGTEAFF.

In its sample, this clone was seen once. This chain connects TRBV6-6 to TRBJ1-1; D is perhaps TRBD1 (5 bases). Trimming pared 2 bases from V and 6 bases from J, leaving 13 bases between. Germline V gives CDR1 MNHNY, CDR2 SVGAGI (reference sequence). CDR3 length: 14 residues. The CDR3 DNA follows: TGTGCCAGCAGTTACAGTGGGGGGGGATCTGAAGCTTTCTTT. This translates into CASSYSGGGSEAFF.

CDR3 sequence: CATHSGDAAEQYF. CDR3 bases: TGTGCCACCCACTCCGGGGATGCGGCCGAGCAGTACTTC. The chain joins TRBV5-4 to TRBJ2-7, with D perhaps TRBD2 (5 bases). V was cut by 9 bases and J by 6 bases, with 19 bases left in between. The CDR3 covers 13 residues. Germline V CDR1 and CDR2: SGHNT, YYREEE (reference sequence). The full variable domain, completed using reference TRBV5-4 and TRBJ2-7, is ETGVTQSPTHLIKTRGQQVTLRCSSQSGHNTVSWYQQALGQGPQFIFQYYREEENGRGNFPPRFSGLQFPNYSSELNVNALELDDSALYLCATHSGDAAEQYFGPGTRLTVT.

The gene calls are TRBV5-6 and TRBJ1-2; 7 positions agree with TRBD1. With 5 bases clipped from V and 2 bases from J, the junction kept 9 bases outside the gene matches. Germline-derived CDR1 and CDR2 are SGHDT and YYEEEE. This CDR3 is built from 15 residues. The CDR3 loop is CASRRDSPPNYGYTF. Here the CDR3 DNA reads TGTGCCAGCAGACGGGACAGCCCTCCCAACTATGGCTACACCTTC.

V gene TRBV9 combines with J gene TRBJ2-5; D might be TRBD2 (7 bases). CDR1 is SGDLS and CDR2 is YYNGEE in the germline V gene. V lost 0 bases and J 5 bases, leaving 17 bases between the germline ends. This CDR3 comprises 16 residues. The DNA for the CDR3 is TGTGCCAGCAGCGTAGGGGTCCGGGGGGCAGAGGAGACCCAGTACTTC. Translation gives CASSVGVRGAEETQYF.

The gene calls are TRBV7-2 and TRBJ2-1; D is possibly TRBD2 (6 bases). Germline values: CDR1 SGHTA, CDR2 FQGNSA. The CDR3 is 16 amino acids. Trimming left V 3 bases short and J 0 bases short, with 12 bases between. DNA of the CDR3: TGTGCCAGCAGCTTTCGCGGGATTAGCTCCTACAATGAGCAGTTCTTC. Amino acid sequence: CASSFRGISSYNEQFF.

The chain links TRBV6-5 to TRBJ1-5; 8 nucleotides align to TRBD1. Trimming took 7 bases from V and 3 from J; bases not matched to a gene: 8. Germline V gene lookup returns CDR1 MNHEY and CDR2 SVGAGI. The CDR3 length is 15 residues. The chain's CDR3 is CASKPGTGINQPQHF. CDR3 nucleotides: TGTGCCAGCAAACCCGGGACAGGAATCAATCAGCCCCAGCATTTT.

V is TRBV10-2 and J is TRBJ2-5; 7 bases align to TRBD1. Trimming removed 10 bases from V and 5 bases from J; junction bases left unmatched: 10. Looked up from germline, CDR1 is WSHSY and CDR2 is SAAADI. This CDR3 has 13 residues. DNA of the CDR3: TGCGCCAACCGACAGGGAAGGGGGGAGACCCAGTACTTC. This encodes CANRQGRGETQYF.

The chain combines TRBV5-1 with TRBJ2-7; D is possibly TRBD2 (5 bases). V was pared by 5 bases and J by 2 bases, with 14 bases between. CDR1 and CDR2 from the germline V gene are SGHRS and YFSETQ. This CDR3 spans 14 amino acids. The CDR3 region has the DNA TGCGCCAGCAGTCAAATTCCGGGGACCTACGAGCAGTACTTC. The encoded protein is CASSQIPGTYEQYF.

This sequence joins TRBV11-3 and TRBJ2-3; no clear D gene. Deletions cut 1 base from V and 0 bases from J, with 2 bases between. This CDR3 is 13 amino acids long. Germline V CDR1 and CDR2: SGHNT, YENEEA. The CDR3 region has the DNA TGTGCCAGCAGCTTAGCGAGCACAGATACGCAGTATTTT. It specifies CASSLASTDTQYF.

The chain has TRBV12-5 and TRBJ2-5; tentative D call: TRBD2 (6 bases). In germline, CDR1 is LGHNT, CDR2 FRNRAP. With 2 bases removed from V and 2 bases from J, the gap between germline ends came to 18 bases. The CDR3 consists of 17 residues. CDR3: CASGLRYLGLAQETQYF. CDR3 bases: TGTGCTAGTGGTTTGCGCTACTTGGGACTGGCACAAGAGACCCAGTACTTC.

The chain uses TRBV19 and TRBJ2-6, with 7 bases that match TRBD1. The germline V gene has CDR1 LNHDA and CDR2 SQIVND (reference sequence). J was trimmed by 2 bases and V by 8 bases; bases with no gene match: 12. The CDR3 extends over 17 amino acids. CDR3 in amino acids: CASGKGALQAGANVLTF. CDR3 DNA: TGTGCCAGTGGAAAGGGGGCCCTCCAGGCTGGGGCCAACGTCCTGACTTTC.

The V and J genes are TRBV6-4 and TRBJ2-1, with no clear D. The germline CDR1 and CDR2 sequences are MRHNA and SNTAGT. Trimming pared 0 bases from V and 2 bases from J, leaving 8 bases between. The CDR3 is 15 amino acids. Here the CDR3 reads CASSDSMSPYNEQFF. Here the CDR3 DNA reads TGTGCCAGCAGTGACTCTATGAGCCCCTACAATGAGCAGTTCTTC.

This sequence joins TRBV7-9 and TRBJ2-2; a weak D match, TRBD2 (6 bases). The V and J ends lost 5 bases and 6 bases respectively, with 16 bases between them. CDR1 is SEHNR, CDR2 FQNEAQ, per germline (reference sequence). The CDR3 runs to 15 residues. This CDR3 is CASSGEAPRPGELFF. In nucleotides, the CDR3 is TGTGCCAGCAGCGGGGAGGCCCCCCGTCCCGGGGAGCTGTTTTTT.

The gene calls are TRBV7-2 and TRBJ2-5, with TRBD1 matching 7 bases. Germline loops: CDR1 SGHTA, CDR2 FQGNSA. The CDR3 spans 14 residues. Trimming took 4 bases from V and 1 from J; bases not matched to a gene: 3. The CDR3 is CASSSRQGQETQYF. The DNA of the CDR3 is TGTGCCAGCAGCTCCCGACAGGGCCAAGAGACCCAGTACTTC.

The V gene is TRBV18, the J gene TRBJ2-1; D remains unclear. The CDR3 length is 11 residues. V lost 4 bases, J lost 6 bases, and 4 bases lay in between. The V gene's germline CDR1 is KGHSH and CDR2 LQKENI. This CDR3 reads CASSRGNEQFF. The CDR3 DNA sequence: TGTGCCAGCTCACGAGGCAATGAGCAGTTCTTC.

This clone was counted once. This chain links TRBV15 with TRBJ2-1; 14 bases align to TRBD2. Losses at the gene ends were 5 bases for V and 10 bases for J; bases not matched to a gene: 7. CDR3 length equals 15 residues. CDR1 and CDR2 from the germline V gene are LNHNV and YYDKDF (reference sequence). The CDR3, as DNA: TGTGCCACCAGCCGAGGGACTAGCGGGAGACTAGAGCAGTTCTTC. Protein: CATSRGTSGRLEQFF.

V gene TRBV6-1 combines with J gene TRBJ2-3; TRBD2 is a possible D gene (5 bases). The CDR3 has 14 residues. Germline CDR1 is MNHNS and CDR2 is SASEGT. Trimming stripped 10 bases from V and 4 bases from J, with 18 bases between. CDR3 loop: CATSYIGSADTQYF. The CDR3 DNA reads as TGTGCCACCTCCTATATTGGGAGTGCAGATACGCAGTATTTT.

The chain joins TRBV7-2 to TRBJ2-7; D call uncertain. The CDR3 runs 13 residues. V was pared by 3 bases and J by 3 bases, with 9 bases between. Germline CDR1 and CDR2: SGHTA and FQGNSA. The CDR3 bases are TGTGCCAGCAGCTTTGGCCAATACTACGAGCAGTACTTC. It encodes CASSFGQYYEQYF.

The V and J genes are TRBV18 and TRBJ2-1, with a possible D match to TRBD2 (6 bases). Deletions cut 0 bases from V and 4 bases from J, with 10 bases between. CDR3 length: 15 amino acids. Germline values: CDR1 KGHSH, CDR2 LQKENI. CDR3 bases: TGTGCCAGCTCACCACCTTCTAGCGCATACAATGAGCAGTTCTTC. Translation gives CASSPPSSAYNEQFF.

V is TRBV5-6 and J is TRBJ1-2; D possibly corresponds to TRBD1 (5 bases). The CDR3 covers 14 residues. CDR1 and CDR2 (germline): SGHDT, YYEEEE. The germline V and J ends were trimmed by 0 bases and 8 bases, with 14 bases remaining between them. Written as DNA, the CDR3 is TGTGCCAGCAGCTTGGGGGAGGACACCGGCGGCTACACCTTC. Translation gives CASSLGEDTGGYTF.

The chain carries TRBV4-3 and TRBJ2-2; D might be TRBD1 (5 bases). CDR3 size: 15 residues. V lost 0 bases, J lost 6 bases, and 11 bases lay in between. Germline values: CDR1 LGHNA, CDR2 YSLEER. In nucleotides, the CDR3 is TGCGCCAGCAGCCAAGAAACAGGTTGGGCCGGGGAGCTGTTTTTT. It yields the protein CASSQETGWAGELFF.

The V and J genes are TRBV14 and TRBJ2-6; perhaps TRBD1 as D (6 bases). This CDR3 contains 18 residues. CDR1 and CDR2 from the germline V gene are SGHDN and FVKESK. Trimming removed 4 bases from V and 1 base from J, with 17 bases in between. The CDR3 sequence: CASSPKIDRFSGANVLTF. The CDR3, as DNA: TGTGCCAGCAGCCCAAAAATAGACAGGTTTTCTGGGGCCAACGTCCTGACTTTC.

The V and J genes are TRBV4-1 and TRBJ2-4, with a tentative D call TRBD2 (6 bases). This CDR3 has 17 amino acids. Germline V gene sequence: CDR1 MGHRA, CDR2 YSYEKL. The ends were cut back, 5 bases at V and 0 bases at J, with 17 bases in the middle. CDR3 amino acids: CASSSRWDFLAKNIQYF. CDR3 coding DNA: TGCGCCAGCAGCTCGAGGTGGGACTTCTTAGCCAAAAACATTCAGTACTTC.